These 16 T cell receptor beta chains share one sample of origin, sequenced in a study of lymphopenia after photon versus proton radiotherapy. Profiling relied on immunoSEQ multiplex PCR, and the TCRdb table lists in-frame clones only, not all of them. This sample has around 19,000 clones, with 80% to 90% found just once. Specimen: peripheral blood, collected from a patient treated with photon-based radiotherapy. The receptors shown here come from a woman aged 50 to 60 with pancreatic cancer.

This clone was seen more than once but under ten times. V gene TRBV7-2 combines with J gene TRBJ1-1; no reliable D call. V shed 3 bases and J shed 4 bases, with 6 bases lying between them. Germline CDR1 and CDR2: SGHTA and FQGNSA. The length of the CDR3 is 12 residues. Here the CDR3 reads CASSFVGTEAFF. In nucleotides, the CDR3 is TGTGCCAGCAGCTTTGTAGGCACTGAAGCTTTCTTT.

V is TRBV7-6 and J is TRBJ2-7; TRBD2 is a possible D gene (7 bases). The CDR3 contains 15 residues. The germline V gene has CDR1 SGHVS and CDR2 FNYEAQ. V was cut by 4 bases and J by 4 bases, with 17 bases left in between. The CDR3 region is CASSSGVGLSYEQYF. The CDR3 DNA reads as TGTGCCAGCAGCTCAGGGGTGGGACTATCTTACGAGCAGTACTTC.

This chain joins TRBV7-2 and TRBJ1-3, with TRBD1 matching over 7 bases. This CDR3 region has 15 residues. V shed 5 bases, J shed 4 bases, and the junction held 8 bases outside the gene matches. The V gene's germline CDR1 is SGHTA and CDR2 FQGNSA. The CDR3 loop reads CASSPERGRGNTIYF. As DNA, the CDR3 is TGTGCCAGCAGCCCGGAGAGGGGGCGAGGAAACACCATATATTTT.

This chain joins TRBV27 and TRBJ2-7; no clear D. The CDR3 contains 14 residues. Germline V gene data show CDR1 as MNHEY and CDR2 as SMNVEV (reference sequence). The V and J ends lost 5 bases and 6 bases respectively, with 17 bases between them. CDR3 coding DNA: TGTGCCAGCAGTCCCTCCGGGCAGCTTAGCGAGCAGTACTTC. Protein sequence: CASSPSGQLSEQYF.

The V and J genes are TRBV28 and TRBJ2-3, with 10 nucleotides matching TRBD1. The CDR3 has 16 residues. The ends lost 5 bases at V and 2 bases at J; junction bases unmatched: 7. Germline CDR1 is MDHEN and CDR2 is SYDVKM. DNA for the CDR3: TGTGCCAGCAGTCCGGGACAGGGGAGCCCCACAGATACGCAGTATTTT. Translated: CASSPGQGSPTDTQYF. Looking up the rest from reference TRBV28 and TRBJ2-3 gives the full variable domain: DVKVTQSSRYLVKRTGEKVFLECVQDMDHENMFWYRQDPGLGLRLIYFSYDVKMKEKGDIPEGYSVSREKKERFSLILESASTNQTSMYLCASSPGQGSPTDTQYFGPGTRLTVL.

As to this clone: The sample carries other DNA sequences with the same CDR3. The rearrangement joins TRBV5-6 to TRBJ2-3; D uncertain. In germline, CDR1 is SGHDT, CDR2 YYEEEE. This CDR3 has 16 amino acids. Deletions cut 0 bases from V and 0 bases from J, with 11 bases between. In DNA, the CDR3 is TGTGCCAGCAGCTTGGCCCTGGGGATAAGCACAGATACGCAGTATTTT. Translated: CASSLALGISTDTQYF. The full variable domain, with the rest looked up from reference TRBV5-6 and TRBJ2-3, is DAGVTQSPTHLIKTRGQQVTLRCSPKSGHDTVSWYQQALGQGPQFIFQYYEEEERQRGNFPDRFSGHQFPNYSSELNVNALLLGDSALYLCASSLALGISTDTQYFGPGTRLTVL.

CDR3 sequence (DNA): TGCGCCAGCAGTCAATCGTTCGAATGGTACCTCCACGGACAGGGGGCGGAGGGCTACACCTTC. Encoded protein: CASSQSFEWYLHGQGAEGYTF. The rearrangement joins TRBV23-1 to TRBJ1-2, with 11 bases aligning to TRBD1. TRBV23-1 is annotated as an ORF whose role is uncertain. Trimming removed 0 bases from V and 8 bases from J; junction bases left unmatched: 23. CDR3 length: 21 amino acids.

The chain carries TRBV6-4 and TRBJ2-7; possible D gene TRBD2, 5 bases. CDR3 length equals 13 residues. Trimming took 2 bases from V and 5 from J, leaving 10 bases between them. Per germline, CDR1 MRHNA and CDR2 SNTAGT. In nucleotides, the CDR3 is TGTGCCAGCAGTGACCGCGAGGGAGACGAGCAGTACTTC. Amino acids: CASSDREGDEQYF.

This chain connects TRBV6-5 to TRBJ2-5; TRBD1 agrees at 9 bases. This CDR3 is 14 amino acids long. V gave up 6 bases and J gave up 4 bases; unmatched junction bases: 6. Germline CDR1 reads MNHEY; CDR2 reads SVGAGI. For the CDR3, the DNA is TGTGCCAGCAGGCCGGGACAGGGTAGAGAGACCCAGTACTTC. Protein sequence: CASRPGQGRETQYF.

This clone was detected only a few times. CDR3 coding DNA: TGTGCCAGTAGTATGGGACTAGCGGGTGAGCAGTTCTTC. This translates into CASSMGLAGEQFF. The chain uses TRBV19 and TRBJ2-1; 12 positions match TRBD2. Unmatched junction bases numbered 0, after V lost 3 bases and J lost 9 bases. Germline V gene data show CDR1 as LNHDA and CDR2 as SQIVND (reference sequence). This CDR3 comprises 13 residues.

The V call is TRBV9, the J call TRBJ2-7; 7 positions agree with TRBD1. V was clipped by 3 bases and J by 1 base; unmatched bases: 4. The germline V gene has CDR1 SGDLS and CDR2 YYNGEE. CDR3 size: 14 residues. CDR3 in amino acids: CASSAGQQSYEQYF. The CDR3 DNA is TGTGCCAGCAGCGCGGGACAGCAGTCCTACGAGCAGTACTTC.

V gene TRBV28 combines with J gene TRBJ2-7; TRBD1 matches 9 bases. The junction had 18 bases not matched to a gene; V was cut back by 6 bases and J by 6 bases. The CDR3 covers 17 residues. Germline lookup yields CDR1 MDHEN and CDR2 SYDVKM. The CDR3 DNA follows: TGTGCCAGCAGCTGGGGGCCCCCGGGACAGGGTAGTAGCGAGCAGTACTTC. Protein sequence: CASSWGPPGQGSSEQYF.

The chain is built from TRBV7-3 and TRBJ2-3; no reliable D call. Germline lookup yields CDR1 SGHTA and CDR2 FQGTGA. This CDR3 is built from 14 residues. Trimming left V 1 base short and J 2 bases short, with 7 bases between. CDR3 protein: CASSLSSPTDTQYF. DNA for the CDR3: TGTGCCAGCAGCTTAAGTTCCCCCACAGATACGCAGTATTTT.

The chain is built from TRBV28 and TRBJ2-7; 8 bases map to TRBD1. Losses at the gene ends were 6 bases for V and 1 base for J; bases not matched to a gene: 8. The CDR3 covers 15 residues. The germline V gene encodes CDR1 MDHEN and CDR2 SYDVKM. This chain's CDR3 is CASRPNRDRSYEQYF. The CDR3 DNA is TGTGCCAGCAGACCAAACCGGGACAGGTCCTACGAGCAGTACTTC.

The CDR3 loop reads CASSPQGGYGYTF. CDR3 nucleotide sequence: TGCGCCAGCAGCCCTCAGGGGGGCTATGGCTACACCTTC. This chain connects TRBV5-1 to TRBJ1-2; 7 positions agree with TRBD1. Per germline, CDR1 SGHRS and CDR2 YFSETQ. J lost 4 bases, V lost 4 bases, and 4 bases had no gene match. CDR3 length: 13 residues.

The gene calls are TRBV7-2 and TRBJ2-7; 9 positions agree with TRBD1. Germline loops: CDR1 SGHTA, CDR2 FQGNSA. With V trimmed by 5 bases and J by 4 bases, 9 bases remained unmatched. This CDR3 is built from 15 residues. CDR3 coding DNA: TGTGCCAGCAGCCCGAGGACAGGGGTAGGGTACGAGCAGTACTTC. Protein: CASSPRTGVGYEQYF.